These 5 T cell receptor beta chains came from one sample sequenced in a study of blood T cells in healthy people across ages. Combining a sample-barcoded 5' primer with a J-beta primer mix, a second PCR ran for about 6 to 12 cycles. TCRdb independently ran MiXCR on the 5' RACE reads; one entry per CDR3 protein. The sample yields 600,000 to 900,000 distinct CDR3 sequences, around 24% seen once. In addition, the sample was reused for a study of T cells of mothers and their children.

The specimen sequenced was blood. The receptor set was obtained from a boy under 18 in good health.

This clonotype was detected a few times. This rearrangement joins TRBV20-1 to TRBJ1-1, with unresolved D. The CDR3 is made up of 14 amino acids. Germline CDR1 reads DFQATT; CDR2 reads SNEGSKA (reference sequence). Trimming pared 2 bases from V and 3 bases from J, leaving 13 bases between. CDR3 coding DNA: TGCAGTGCTAGATTGTGGGCTTTGTACACTGAAGCTTTCTTT. Protein: CSARLWALYTEAFF.

CDR3: CASRGRGAYNSPLHF. The CDR3 nucleotides read TGTGCCAGCAGGGGCCGGGGGGCTTACAATTCACCCCTCCACTTT. The chain combines TRBV25-1 with TRBJ1-6, with a tentative D call TRBD1 (6 bases). The CDR3 runs to 15 residues. The germline gives CDR1 MGHDK, CDR2 SYGVNS. V was pared by 6 bases and J by 7 bases, with 16 bases between.

The V call is TRBV7-9, the J call TRBJ2-3; TRBD1 aligns across 7 bases. The CDR3 has 15 amino acids. Trimming cost V 4 bases and J 1 base; bases outside gene matches: 5. The germline CDR1 and CDR2 sequences are SEHNR and FQNEAQ (reference sequence). The CDR3 DNA reads as TGTGCCAGCAGCTCCAACACAGGGGGCACAGATACGCAGTATTTT. It yields the protein CASSSNTGGTDTQYF.

The chain is built from TRBV20-1 and TRBJ2-1; the D gene is possibly TRBD2 (6 bases). The germline gives CDR1 DFQATT, CDR2 SNEGSKA (reference sequence). CDR3 length: 14 residues. V lost 0 bases and J lost 6, with 12 bases in between. DNA for the CDR3: TGCAGTGCTAGAGACTGGGGGGTAATCAATGAGCAGTTCTTC. Its translation is CSARDWGVINEQFF.

The chain has TRBV20-1 and TRBJ1-5; tentative D call: TRBD1 (5 bases). CDR1 is DFQATT and CDR2 is SNEGSKA in the germline V gene (reference sequence). CDR3 length: 13 residues. V lost 5 bases and J lost 0, with 8 bases in between. CDR3: CSAGQNSNQPQHF. CDR3 bases: TGCAGTGCTGGACAAAATAGCAATCAGCCCCAGCATTTT.